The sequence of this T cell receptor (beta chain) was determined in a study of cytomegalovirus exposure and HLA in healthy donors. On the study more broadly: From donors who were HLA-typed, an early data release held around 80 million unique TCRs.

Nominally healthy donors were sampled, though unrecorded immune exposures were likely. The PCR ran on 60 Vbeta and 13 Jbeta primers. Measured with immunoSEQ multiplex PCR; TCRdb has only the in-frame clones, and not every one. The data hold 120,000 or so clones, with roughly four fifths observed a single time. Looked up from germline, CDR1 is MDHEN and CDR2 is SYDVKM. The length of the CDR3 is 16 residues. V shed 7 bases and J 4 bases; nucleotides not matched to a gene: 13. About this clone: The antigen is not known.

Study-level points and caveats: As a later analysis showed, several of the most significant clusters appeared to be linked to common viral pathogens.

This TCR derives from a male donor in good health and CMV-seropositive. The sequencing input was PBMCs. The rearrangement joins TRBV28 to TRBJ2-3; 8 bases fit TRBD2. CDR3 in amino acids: CASTPLRGSGADTQYF. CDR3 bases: TGTGCCAGCACCCCTTTAAGGGGTAGCGGGGCAGATACGCAGTATTTT.